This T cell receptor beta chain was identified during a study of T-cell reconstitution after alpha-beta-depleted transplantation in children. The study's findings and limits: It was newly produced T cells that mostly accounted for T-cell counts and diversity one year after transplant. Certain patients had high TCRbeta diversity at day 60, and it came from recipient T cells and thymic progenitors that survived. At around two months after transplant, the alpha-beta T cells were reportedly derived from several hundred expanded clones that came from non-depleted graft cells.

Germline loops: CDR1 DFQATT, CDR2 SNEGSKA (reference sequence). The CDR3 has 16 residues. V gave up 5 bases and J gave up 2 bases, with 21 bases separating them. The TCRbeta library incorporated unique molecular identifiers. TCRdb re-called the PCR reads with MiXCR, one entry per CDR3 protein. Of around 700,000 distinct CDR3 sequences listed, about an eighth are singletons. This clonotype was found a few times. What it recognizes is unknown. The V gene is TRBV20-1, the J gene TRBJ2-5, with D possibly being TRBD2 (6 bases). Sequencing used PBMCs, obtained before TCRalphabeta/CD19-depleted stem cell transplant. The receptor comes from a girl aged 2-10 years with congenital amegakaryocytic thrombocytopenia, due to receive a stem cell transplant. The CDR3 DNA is TGCAGTGCTGGCGGGTCGGCGGGGCTGTTTCAAGAGACCCAGTACTTC. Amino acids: CSAGGSAGLFQETQYF.